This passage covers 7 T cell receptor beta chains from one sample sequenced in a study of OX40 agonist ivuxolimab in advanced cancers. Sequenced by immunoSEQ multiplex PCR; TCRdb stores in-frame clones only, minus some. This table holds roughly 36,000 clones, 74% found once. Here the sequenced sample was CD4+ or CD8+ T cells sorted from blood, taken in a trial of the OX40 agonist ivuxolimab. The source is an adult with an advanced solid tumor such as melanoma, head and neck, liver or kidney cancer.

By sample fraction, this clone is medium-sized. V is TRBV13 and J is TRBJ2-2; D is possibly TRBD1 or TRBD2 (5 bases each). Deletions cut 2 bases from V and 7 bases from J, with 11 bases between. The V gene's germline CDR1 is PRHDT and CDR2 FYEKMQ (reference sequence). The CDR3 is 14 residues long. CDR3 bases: TGTGCCAGCAGCTTATGGGGGACGGGCGGGGAGCTGTTTTTT. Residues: CASSLWGTGGELFF.

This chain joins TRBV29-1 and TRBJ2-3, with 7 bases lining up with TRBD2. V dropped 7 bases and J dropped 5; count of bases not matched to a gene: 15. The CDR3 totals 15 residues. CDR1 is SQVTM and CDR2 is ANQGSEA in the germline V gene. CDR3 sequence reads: CSASPFAGVRDTQYF. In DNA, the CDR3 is TGCAGCGCATCCCCCTTTGCGGGGGTTAGAGATACGCAGTATTTT.

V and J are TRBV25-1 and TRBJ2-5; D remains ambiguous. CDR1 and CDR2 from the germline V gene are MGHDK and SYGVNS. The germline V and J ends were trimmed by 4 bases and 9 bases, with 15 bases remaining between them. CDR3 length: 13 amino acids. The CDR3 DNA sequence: TGTGCCAGCAGTGGCCCTCTTGGCTTGGCCCAGTACTTC. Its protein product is CASSGPLGLAQYF.

In nucleotides, the CDR3 is TGCAGCGTTGGGACCTCCTACGAGCAGTACTTC. Translated: CSVGTSYEQYF. This chain joins TRBV29-1 and TRBJ2-7; D remains unclear. Germline assignment: CDR1 SQVTM and CDR2 ANQGSEA. Trimming removed 4 bases at V and 0 bases at J, with 4 bases between. The CDR3 has 11 residues.

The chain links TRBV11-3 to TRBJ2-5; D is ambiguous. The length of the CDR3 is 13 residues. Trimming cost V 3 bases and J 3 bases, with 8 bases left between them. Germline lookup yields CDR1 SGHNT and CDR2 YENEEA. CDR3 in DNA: TGTGCCAGCAGCTTTTCCCCAAAAGAGACCCAGTACTTC. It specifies CASSFSPKETQYF.

CDR3 amino acids: CASSAPGQGYGNTIYF. CDR3 bases: TGTGCCAGCAGCGCACCGGGACAGGGTTATGGAAACACCATATATTTT. This chain connects TRBV9 to TRBJ1-3; TRBD1 matches at 9 bases. The CDR3 sequence is 16 residues long. V lost 3 bases to trimming and J lost 3 bases; unmatched junction nucleotides: 7. CDR1 and CDR2 from the germline V gene are SGDLS and YYNGEE.

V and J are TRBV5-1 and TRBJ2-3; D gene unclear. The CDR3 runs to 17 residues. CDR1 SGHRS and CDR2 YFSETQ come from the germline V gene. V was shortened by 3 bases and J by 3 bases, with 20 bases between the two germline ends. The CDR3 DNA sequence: TGCGCCAGCAGCTCTCCTGTAGCCCACGAATCGACAGATACGCAGTATTTT. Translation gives CASSSPVAHESTDTQYF.